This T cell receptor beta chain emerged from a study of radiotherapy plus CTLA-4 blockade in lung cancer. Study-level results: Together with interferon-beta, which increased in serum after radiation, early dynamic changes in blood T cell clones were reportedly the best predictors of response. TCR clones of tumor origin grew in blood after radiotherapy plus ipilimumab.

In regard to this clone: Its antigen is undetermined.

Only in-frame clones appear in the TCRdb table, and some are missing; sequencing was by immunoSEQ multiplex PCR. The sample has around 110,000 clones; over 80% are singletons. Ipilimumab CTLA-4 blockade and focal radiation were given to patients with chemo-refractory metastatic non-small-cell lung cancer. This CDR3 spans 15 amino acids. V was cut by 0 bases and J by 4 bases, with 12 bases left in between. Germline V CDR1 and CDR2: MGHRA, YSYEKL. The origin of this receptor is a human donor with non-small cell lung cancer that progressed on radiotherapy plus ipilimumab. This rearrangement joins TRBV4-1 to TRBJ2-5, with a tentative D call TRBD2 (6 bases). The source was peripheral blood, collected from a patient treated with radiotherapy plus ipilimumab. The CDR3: CASSQDPSGGETQYF. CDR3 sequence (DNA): TGCGCCAGCAGCCAAGATCCATCCGGGGGAGAGACCCAGTACTTC.